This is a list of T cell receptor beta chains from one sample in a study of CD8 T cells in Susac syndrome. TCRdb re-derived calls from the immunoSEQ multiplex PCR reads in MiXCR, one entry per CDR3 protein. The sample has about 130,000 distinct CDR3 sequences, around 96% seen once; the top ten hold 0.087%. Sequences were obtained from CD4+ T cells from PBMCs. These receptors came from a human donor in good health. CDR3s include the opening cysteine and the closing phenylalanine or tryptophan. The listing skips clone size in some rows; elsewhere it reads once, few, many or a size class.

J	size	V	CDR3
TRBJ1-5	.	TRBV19	CASKSSSNQPQHF
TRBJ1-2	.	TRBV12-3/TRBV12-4	CASSLGTAGGYTF
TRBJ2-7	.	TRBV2	CASMSVGGSYEQYF
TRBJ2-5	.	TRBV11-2	CASSGRGKTQYF
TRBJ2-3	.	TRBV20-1	CSARVLAGGGTDTQYF
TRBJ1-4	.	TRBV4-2	CASSQGRTGTNEKLFF
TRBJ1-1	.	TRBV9	CASSPSGAPNTEAFF
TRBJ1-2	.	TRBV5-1	CASSLELGANGYTF
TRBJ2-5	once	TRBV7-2	CASSLASSQETQYF
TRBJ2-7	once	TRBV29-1	CSVPGQGIGEQYF
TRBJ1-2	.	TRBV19	CASREGERTGDYGYTF
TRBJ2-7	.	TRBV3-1	CASSQDVTGAYEQYF
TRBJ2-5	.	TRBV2	CASSERLAGSETQYF
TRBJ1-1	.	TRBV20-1	CSANLPPQNTEAFF
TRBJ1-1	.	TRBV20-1	CSAGQPNTEAFF
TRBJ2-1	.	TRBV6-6	CASRTGTGTNEQFF
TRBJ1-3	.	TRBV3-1	CASTSQPSSGNTIYF
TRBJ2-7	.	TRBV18	CASSPLVGRRYEQYF
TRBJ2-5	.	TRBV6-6	CASSSKGQGAETQYF
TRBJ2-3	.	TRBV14	CASSQGLAARTDTQYF
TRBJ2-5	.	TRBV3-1	CASSQGTSGTRDETQYF
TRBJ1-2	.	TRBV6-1	CASRWTDYGYTF
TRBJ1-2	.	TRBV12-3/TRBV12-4	CASSQQGRIGYTF
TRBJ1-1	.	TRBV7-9	CASSPRGQGLNTEAFF